This is a list of T cell receptor beta chains from one sample in a study of T cells in Graves' hyperthyroidism and ophthalmopathy. TCRdb used MiXCR to reprocess the multiplex PCR reads, holding one entry per CDR3 protein. The table shows around 610,000 distinct CDR3 sequences, with roughly 14% occurring only once. Sequences were obtained from blood. The source is a woman aged 40 to 50 with Graves' ophthalmopathy. CDR3s include the opening cysteine and the closing phenylalanine or tryptophan. Fields, in order: D gene, V gene, clone size, J gene, CDR3 DNA, CDR3 protein. D genes are given only for firm matches. Size is omitted from some rows. Given values are once, few, many or a class for expanded clones.

d_call: NA
v_call: TRBV3-1
clone_size: few
j_call: TRBJ1-2
cdr3_nt: TGTGCCAGCAGCCAGGCGACAGGATCCGGCTATGGCTACACCTTC
cdr3_aa: CASSQATGSGYGYTF

d_call: NA
v_call: TRBV4-1
clone_size: few
j_call: TRBJ2-7
cdr3_nt: TGCGCCAGCAGCCAAGACCCGGGAGACGCCTTTTCCTACGAGCAGTACTTC
cdr3_aa: CASSQDPGDAFSYEQYF

d_call: NA
v_call: TRBV12-5
clone_size: many
j_call: TRBJ1-1
cdr3_nt: TGTGCTAGTGGTATTCAGACGAGGAACACTGAAGCTTTCTTT
cdr3_aa: CASGIQTRNTEAFF

d_call: NA
v_call: TRBV5-6
clone_size: many
j_call: TRBJ2-2
cdr3_nt: TGTGCCAGCAGCATGGACTACCCGCCCGGGGAGCTGTTTTTT
cdr3_aa: CASSMDYPPGELFF

d_call: TRBD1
v_call: TRBV7-8
clone_size: many
j_call: TRBJ2-2
cdr3_nt: TGTGCCAGCAGCTTAGCGGGACAGGCACCGGGCACCGGGGAGCTGTTTTTT
cdr3_aa: CASSLAGQAPGTGELFF

d_call: NA
v_call: TRBV6-2/TRBV6-3
clone_size: NA
j_call: TRBJ1-1
cdr3_nt: TGTGCCACCGGCCCATCCTGGGCTGAAGCTTTCTTT
cdr3_aa: CATGPSWAEAFF

d_call: TRBD1
v_call: TRBV15
clone_size: many
j_call: TRBJ1-2
cdr3_nt: TGTGCCACCAGCACGCCAACAGGGGCGAATGGCTACACCTTC
cdr3_aa: CATSTPTGANGYTF

d_call: NA
v_call: TRBV5-1
clone_size: many
j_call: TRBJ1-3
cdr3_nt: TGCGCCAGCAGTCTCTCCAGTTCGCCTGGAAACACCATATATTTT
cdr3_aa: CASSLSSSPGNTIYF

d_call: TRBD2
v_call: TRBV15
clone_size: many
j_call: TRBJ2-5
cdr3_nt: TGTGCCACCAGCAGAGTGGGACCGGGAGGAGAGACCCAGTACTTC
cdr3_aa: CATSRVGPGGETQYF

d_call: NA
v_call: TRBV4-1
clone_size: NA
j_call: TRBJ2-7
cdr3_nt: TGCGCCAGCAGCCAACCACTGGCAGGGAAGTACGAGCAGTACTTC
cdr3_aa: CASSQPLAGKYEQYF

d_call: NA
v_call: TRBV5-1
clone_size: few
j_call: TRBJ2-5
cdr3_nt: TGCGCCAGCAGCTTGGGACAGGAGGAGGAGACCCAGTACTTC
cdr3_aa: CASSLGQEEETQYF

d_call: NA
v_call: TRBV20-1
clone_size: NA
j_call: TRBJ2-4
cdr3_nt: TGCAGTGCTAGAGTCGGGGGCAGGGACAAAAACATTCAGTACTTC
cdr3_aa: CSARVGGRDKNIQYF

d_call: NA
v_call: TRBV28
clone_size: many
j_call: TRBJ2-2
cdr3_nt: TGTGCCAGCAGAGGCTACAGGGAGAACACCGGGGAGCTGTTTTTT
cdr3_aa: CASRGYRENTGELFF

d_call: NA
v_call: TRBV20-1
clone_size: many
j_call: TRBJ2-7
cdr3_nt: TGCAGTGCGGAACCTAGCGGAGGGGGCGAGCAGTACTTC
cdr3_aa: CSAEPSGGGEQYF

d_call: TRBD1
v_call: TRBV5-1
clone_size: many
j_call: TRBJ2-7
cdr3_nt: TGCGCCAGCAGTGGGGGGACAGGACCCTACGAGCAGTACTTC
cdr3_aa: CASSGGTGPYEQYF

d_call: TRBD2
v_call: TRBV7-2
clone_size: many
j_call: TRBJ2-4
cdr3_nt: TGTGCCAGCAGCTTAGTGGCGGGAGGACCCAAAAACATTCAGTACTTC
cdr3_aa: CASSLVAGGPKNIQYF